What follows is one T cell receptor (beta chain) and its context. This entry is derived from a study of blood T cell repertoires in COVID-19. Looking at the study overall: Sample material is recorded as cDNA or gDNA derived from T cells, B-cell-depleted T cells, or PBMCs.

The authors' processing: For nucleated cells, counts were estimated from reference gene primer amplification. Sequenced by immunoSEQ multiplex PCR; TCRdb stores in-frame clones only, minus some. That table is the source of V, J and clone size, and D and trimming were worked out from the DNA. The top ten clones hold over 4.5% of a sample with around 70,000 clones, roughly 88% of them seen once. Sequencing was done on a sample of peripheral blood. This sequence was found in a human donor in a cohort sampled during active COVID-19.

Written as DNA, the CDR3 is TGCGCCAGCAGCCAGCCAGGGGACTATGGCTACACCTTC. Translating it yields CASSQPGDYGYTF. V gene TRBV4-1 combines with J gene TRBJ1-2; a weak D match, TRBD1 (6 bases). The CDR3 sequence is 13 residues long. Per germline, CDR1 MGHRA and CDR2 YSYEKL. Trimming pared 3 bases from V and 3 bases from J, leaving 8 bases between.